Sequencing of this TCR beta chain was carried out in a study of T cell responses to AZD1222 COVID-19 vaccine. Study in general: Second doses at about 4 or about 12 weeks were pooled. Study-wide results and caveats: Repertoire collection took place solely once the T cell response had peaked. Donors skewed white British and female; clonal diversity was possibly underestimated.

Only in-frame clones appear in the TCRdb table, and some are missing; sequencing was by immunoSEQ multiplex PCR. This table holds about 120,000 clones, 80% to 90% found once. Germline-derived CDR1 and CDR2 are MDHEN and SYDVKM. V lost 5 bases to trimming and J lost 5 bases; unmatched junction nucleotides: 11. The CDR3 loop spans 15 amino acids. A word on this clone: Its antigen is not known.

Sequences were derived from peripheral blood, sampled on day 0 of AZD1222 vaccination. The clonotype comes from an adult in good health. The chain is built from TRBV28 and TRBJ1-2; the match to TRBD1 covers 7 bases. CDR3 in DNA: TGTGCCAGCAGTGTTTCGACAGGGATAGAATATGGCTACACCTTC. It yields the protein CASSVSTGIEYGYTF.